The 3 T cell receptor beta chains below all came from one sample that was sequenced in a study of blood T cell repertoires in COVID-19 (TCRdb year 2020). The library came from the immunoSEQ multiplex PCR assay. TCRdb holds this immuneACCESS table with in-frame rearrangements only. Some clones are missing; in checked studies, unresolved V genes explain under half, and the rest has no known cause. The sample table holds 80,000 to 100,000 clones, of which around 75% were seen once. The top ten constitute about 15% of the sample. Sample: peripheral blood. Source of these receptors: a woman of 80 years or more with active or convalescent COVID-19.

The CDR3 DNA reads TGTGCCAGCAGCTCGGGGAACACAGATACGCAGTATTTT. Translation: CASSSGNTDTQYF. This chain links TRBV9 with TRBJ2-3; TRBD2 might be the D (5 bases). There are 13 residues in the CDR3. Germline lookup yields CDR1 SGDLS and CDR2 YYNGEE. V was pared by 4 bases and J by 2 bases, with 8 bases between. Drawing the rest from reference TRBV9 and TRBJ2-3, the complete variable domain is DSGVTQTPKHLITATGQRVTLRCSPRSGDLSVYWYQQSLDQGLQFLIQYYNGEERAKGNILERFSAQQFPDLHSELNLSSLELGDSALYFCASSSGNTDTQYFGPGTRLTVL.

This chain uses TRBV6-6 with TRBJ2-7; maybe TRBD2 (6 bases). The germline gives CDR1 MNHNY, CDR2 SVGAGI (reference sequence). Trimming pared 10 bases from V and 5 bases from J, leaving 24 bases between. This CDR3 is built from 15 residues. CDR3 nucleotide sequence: TGTGCCACCACCGGAGGTTCGGGACTGACGCACGAGCAGTACTTC. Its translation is CATTGGSGLTHEQYF.

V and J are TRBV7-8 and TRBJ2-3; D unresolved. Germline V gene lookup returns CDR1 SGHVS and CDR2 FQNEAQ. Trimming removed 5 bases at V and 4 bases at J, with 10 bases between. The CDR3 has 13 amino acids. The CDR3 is CASSATSPDTQYF. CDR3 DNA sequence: TGTGCCAGCAGCGCGACATCCCCAGATACGCAGTATTTT.